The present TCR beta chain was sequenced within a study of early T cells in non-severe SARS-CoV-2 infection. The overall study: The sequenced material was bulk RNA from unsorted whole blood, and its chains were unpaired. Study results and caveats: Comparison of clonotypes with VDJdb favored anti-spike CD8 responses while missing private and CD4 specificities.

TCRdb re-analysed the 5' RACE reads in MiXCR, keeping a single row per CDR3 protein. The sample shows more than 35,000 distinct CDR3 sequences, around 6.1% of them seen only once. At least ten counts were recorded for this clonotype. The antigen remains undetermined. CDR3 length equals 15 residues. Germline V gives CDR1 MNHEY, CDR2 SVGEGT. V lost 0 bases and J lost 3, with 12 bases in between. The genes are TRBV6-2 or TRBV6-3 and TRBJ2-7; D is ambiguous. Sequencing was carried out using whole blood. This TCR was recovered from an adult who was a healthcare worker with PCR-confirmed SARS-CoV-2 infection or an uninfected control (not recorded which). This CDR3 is CASSYSMRNYYEQYF. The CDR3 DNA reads TGTGCCAGCAGTTACTCGATGCGGAACTACTACGAGCAGTACTTC.